The sequence of this TCR beta chain was determined in a study of OX40 agonist ivuxolimab in advanced cancers. Using immunoSEQ multiplex PCR, the repertoire was profiled, and TCRdb retains in-frame clones only, with some absent. The table includes about 80,000 clones, about four fifths detected once. Whole-study findings and limits: Patients with a partial response at 0.1-3.0 mg/kg had among the lowest clonal expansion. Relative to CD4+ cells, CD8+ T cells on average had more expanded clones.

Per the germline V gene, CDR1 is SQVTM and CDR2 is ANQGSEA. This CDR3 comprises 12 residues. With 4 bases removed from V and 2 bases from J, the gap between germline ends came to 8 bases. Note on this clone: What it recognizes is unknown.

V and J are TRBV29-1 and TRBJ1-2; D call uncertain. The receptor was derived from an adult with an advanced solid tumor such as melanoma, head and neck, liver or kidney cancer. The material sequenced was CD4+ or CD8+ T cells sorted from blood, taken in a trial of the OX40 agonist ivuxolimab. CDR3 DNA: TGCAGCGTTGTTGCCCAGAACTATGGCTACACCTTC. This gives the protein CSVVAQNYGYTF.